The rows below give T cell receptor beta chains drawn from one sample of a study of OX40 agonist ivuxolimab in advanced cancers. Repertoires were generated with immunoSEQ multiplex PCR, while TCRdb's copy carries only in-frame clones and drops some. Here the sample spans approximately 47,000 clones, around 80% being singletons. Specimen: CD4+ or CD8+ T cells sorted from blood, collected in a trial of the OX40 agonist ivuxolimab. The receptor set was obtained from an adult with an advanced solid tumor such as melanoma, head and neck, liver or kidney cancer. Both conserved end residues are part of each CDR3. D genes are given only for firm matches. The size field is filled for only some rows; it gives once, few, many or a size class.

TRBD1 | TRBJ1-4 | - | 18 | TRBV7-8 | CASTLTRTGGQINEKLFF | TGTGCCAGCACCCTTACCCGGACAGGGGGCCAGATTAATGAAAAACTGTTTTTT
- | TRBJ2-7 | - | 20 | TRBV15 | CATSRDSEERSSGGSYEQYF | TGTGCCACCAGCAGAGATAGTGAGGAGCGGTCCTCTGGCGGCTCCTACGAGCAGTACTTC
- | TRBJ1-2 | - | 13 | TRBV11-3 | CASSQTVNYGYTF | TGTGCCAGCAGCCAGACGGTTAACTATGGCTACACCTTC
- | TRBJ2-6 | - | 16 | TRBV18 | CASSLRGVSGANVLTF | TGTGCCAGCTCCCTCAGGGGGGTCTCTGGGGCCAACGTCCTGACTTTC
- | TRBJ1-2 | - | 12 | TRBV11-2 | CASSPGSYGYTF | TGTGCCAGCAGCCCAGGGTCCTATGGCTACACCTTC
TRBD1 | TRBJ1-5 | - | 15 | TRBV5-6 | CASSRTGTEYQPQHF | TGTGCCAGCAGCCGTACCGGGACAGAATATCAGCCCCAGCATTTT
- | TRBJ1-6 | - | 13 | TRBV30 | CACEILANSPLHF | TGTGCCTGCGAAATCTTGGCCAATTCACCCCTCCACTTT
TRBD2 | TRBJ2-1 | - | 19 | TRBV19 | CASSPGLAGGQSSYNEQFF | TGTGCCAGTAGTCCAGGACTAGCGGGGGGTCAAAGCTCCTACAATGAGCAGTTCTTC
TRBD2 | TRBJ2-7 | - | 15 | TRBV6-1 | CASSGWVQRDYEQYF | TGTGCCAGCAGTGGGTGGGTCCAGCGGGACTACGAGCAGTACTTC
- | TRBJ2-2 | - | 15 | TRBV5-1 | CASTLNPTNTGELFF | TGCGCCAGCACCTTGAACCCAACGAACACCGGGGAGCTGTTTTTT
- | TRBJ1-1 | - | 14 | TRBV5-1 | CASSLEGGNTEAFF | TGCGCCAGCAGCTTGGAGGGAGGGAACACTGAAGCTTTCTTT
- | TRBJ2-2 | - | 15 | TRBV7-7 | CASSFSTANTGELFF | TGTGCCAGCAGCTTTTCGACAGCGAACACCGGGGAGCTGTTTTTT
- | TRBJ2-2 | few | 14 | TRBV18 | CASSPQQNTGELFF | TGTGCCAGCTCACCACAACAGAACACCGGGGAGCTGTTTTTT
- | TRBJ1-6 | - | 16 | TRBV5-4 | CASSWEGVGSRSPLHF | TGTGCCAGCAGTTGGGAGGGAGTCGGGTCAAGGTCACCCCTCCACTTT
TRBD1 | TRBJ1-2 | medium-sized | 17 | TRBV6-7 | CASSYSTGKAVDYGYTF | TGTGCCAGCAGTTACTCGACAGGGAAAGCGGTCGACTATGGCTACACCTTC